These 17 T cell receptor beta chains were all obtained from the same sample, sequenced in a study of human CD8 memory T cell subsets. CCR7+ PD-1+ TIGIT+ early memory CD8+ T cells with exhausted-like traits constituted the TPEX cells. Scientists made TCR beta libraries using UMI-labeled 5' RACE. TCRdb processed the 5' RACE reads again and assigns one entry to each CDR3 protein, with no DNA. The record lists 7,200 or so distinct CDR3 sequences, of which the ten most abundant hold around 20%. The sequencing sample was made of CD8+ T cells from PBMCs. The receptors originated from a human donor in good health.

The V call is TRBV6-2 or TRBV6-3, the J call TRBJ1-6; TCRdb calls TRBD1, which cannot be checked without DNA. This CDR3 contains 15 residues. In germline, CDR1 is MNHEY, CDR2 SVGEGT. The CDR3 loop reads CASRTTGALNSPLHF.

The chain couples TRBV7-2 to TRBJ1-2; the TRBD1 assignment by TCRdb is unverifiable without DNA. From germline, CDR1 is SGHTA and CDR2 FQGNSA. The CDR3 is 15 residues long. This CDR3 reads CASRPGTGGDYGYTF.

The V and J genes are TRBV7-9 and TRBJ1-1; TCRdb names TRBD1, which stays unverified in the absence of DNA. Germline V gives CDR1 SEHNR, CDR2 FQNEAQ (reference sequence). This CDR3 is 13 amino acids long. CDR3 sequence reads: CASSRGTDTEAFF.

This chain's CDR3 is CASSLVMGQDTEAFF. The gene calls are TRBV7-9 and TRBJ1-1; TCRdb outputs TRBD1, but without DNA this stays unchecked. The CDR3 sequence is 15 residues long. Germline V CDR1 and CDR2: SEHNR, FQNEAQ (reference sequence).

The chain links TRBV5-6 to TRBJ2-2; no DNA is available, so the TRBD1 call from TCRdb remains unchecked. Per germline, CDR1 SGHDT and CDR2 YYEEEE. CDR3 size: 13 residues. The CDR3 loop is CASRGWGAGELFF.

The J gene is TRBJ2-4, the V gene TRBV30; the D call of TRBD1 rests on TCRdb alone, since no DNA is present to check it. The CDR3 totals 16 residues. Germline V gene lookup returns CDR1 GTSNPN and CDR2 SVGIG (reference sequence). CDR3 protein: CAWALSGGLKGNIQYF.

This clonotype counts as medium-sized by frequency. The J gene is TRBJ2-7, the V gene TRBV11-2; TCRdb outputs TRBD1, but without DNA this stays unchecked. This CDR3 contains 15 residues. The germline V gene has CDR1 SGHAT and CDR2 FQNNGV. CDR3 amino acids: CASSPHLDRAYEQYF.

This chain joins TRBV28 and TRBJ2-7; the TRBD2 assignment by TCRdb is unverifiable without DNA. CDR3 length: 16 amino acids. From germline, CDR1 is MDHEN and CDR2 SYDVKM. CDR3 sequence: CASSLRTGGKAYEQYF.

V gene TRBV4-1 combines with J gene TRBJ2-6. CDR3 length: 14 amino acids. Looked up from germline, CDR1 is MGHRA and CDR2 is YSYEKL. The CDR3 is CASSHISEANVLTF.

V and J are TRBV27 and TRBJ2-1. The CDR3 is 14 amino acids. The germline CDR1 and CDR2 sequences are MNHEY and SMNVEV (reference sequence). The CDR3 spells CASSLASSYNEQFF.

This clonotype is medium-sized by frequency. The CDR3 sequence is CASSYGGGGEAFF. This sequence joins TRBV6-5 and TRBJ1-1. CDR1 and CDR2 (germline): MNHEY, SVGAGI. The CDR3 loop spans 13 amino acids.

The rearrangement links TRBV18 to TRBJ2-1. The germline V gene has CDR1 KGHSH and CDR2 LQKENI. The CDR3 loop spans 14 amino acids. The CDR3 reads CASALKSSYNEQFF. The variable domain in full, completed from reference TRBV18 and TRBJ2-1, reads NAGVMQNPRHLVRRRGQEARLRCSPMKGHSHVYWYRQLPEEGLKFMVYLQKENIIDESGMPKERFSAEFPKEGPSILRIQQVVRGDSAAYFCASALKSSYNEQFFGPGTRLTVL.

The chain has TRBV5-4 and TRBJ2-3. CDR3 length equals 14 residues. Germline assignment: CDR1 SGHNT and CDR2 YYREEE (reference sequence). CDR3 sequence reads: CASSLAADGDTQYF.

The genes are TRBV15 and TRBJ1-2. The CDR3 spans 14 residues. Looked up from germline, CDR1 is LNHNV and CDR2 is YYDKDF (reference sequence). The CDR3 protein is CATSSDHFAAGYTF.

This clonotype counts as medium-sized by frequency. The V call is TRBV27, the J call TRBJ2-2; no DNA is available, so the TRBD1 call from TCRdb remains unchecked. The germline CDR1 and CDR2 sequences are MNHEY and SMNVEV (reference sequence). This CDR3 is built from 14 residues. CDR3 protein: CASSLGAATGELFF.

The J gene is TRBJ1-2, the V gene TRBV27; TCRdb returns TRBD1, unconfirmable since there is no DNA. This CDR3 comprises 13 residues. Germline-derived CDR1 and CDR2 are MNHEY and SMNVEV (reference sequence). This CDR3 is CASSTGLGGGYTF.

The chain employs TRBV28 and TRBJ2-7; the TCRdb call, TRBD1, lacks DNA for checking. The CDR3 consists of 15 residues. Germline V CDR1 and CDR2: MDHEN, SYDVKM. The CDR3 sequence: CASSYGQSSYYEQYF. Looking up the rest from reference TRBV28 and TRBJ2-7 gives the full variable domain: DVKVTQSSRYLVKRTGEKVFLECVQDMDHENMFWYRQDPGLGLRLIYFSYDVKMKEKGDIPEGYSVSREKKERFSLILESASTNQTSMYLCASSYGQSSYYEQYFGPGTRLTVT.